The T cell receptor beta chain under discussion was sequenced for a study of PD-L1 blockade in urothelial cancer. Looking at the study overall: Previous chemotherapy exposure amounted to 0 to 3 regimens for patients. Treatment start was followed by blood analysis at 3 weeks (second dose) and again at 6 weeks. Across blood samples, T cells had a median count of around 140,000.

Germline CDR1 is MGHRA and CDR2 is YSYEKL. CDR3 size: 13 residues. Trimming removed 2 bases at V and 3 bases at J, with 7 bases between. Sequenced by immunoSEQ multiplex PCR; TCRdb stores in-frame clones only, minus some. The sample carries 55,000 to 85,000 clones, 85% to 90% recorded once. V and J are TRBV4-1 and TRBJ2-5; no definite D call. The receptor's source is a man in his fifties or sixties with urothelial cancer. This sample comprised PBMCs, obtained around atezolizumab (anti-PD-L1) treatment. The CDR3 sequence: CASSQWQEETQYF. The CDR3 DNA reads as TGCGCCAGCAGCCAATGGCAGGAAGAGACCCAGTACTTC.